This T cell receptor beta chain comes out of a study of early T cells in non-severe SARS-CoV-2 infection. The overall study: Bulk RNA from unsorted whole blood was sequenced; chains were unpaired.

General observations from the study: Missing private and CD4 specificities, VDJdb matching favored anti-spike CD8 responses.

This clonotype was counted at least ten times. Its antigen is undetermined. As part of library construction, unique molecular identifiers were attached to individual cDNA molecules. Via MiXCR, TCRdb re-called the 5' RACE reads, giving one row per CDR3 protein. The repertoire consists of 65,000 to 95,000 distinct CDR3 sequences, with over 9% occurring once and the leading ten covering approximately 4.9%. V lost 1 base and J lost 11, with 12 bases in between. CDR3 size: 13 residues. The sequenced material came from whole blood. The chain combines TRBV12-3 or TRBV12-4 with TRBJ1-5; no reliable D call. The TCR comes from an adult who was a healthcare worker with PCR-confirmed SARS-CoV-2 infection or an uninfected control (not recorded which). CDR3 in DNA: TGTGCCAGCAGTTTAGGGACCACCCAGGCCCAGCATTTT. Protein product: CASSLGTTQAQHF.